This record looks at one T cell receptor beta chain sequence and its context. These data belong to a study of blood T cell repertoires in COVID-19. Clinical history as reported by participants underpinned cohort assignment. Original processing notes: Scientists estimated how many nucleated cells there were by amplifying reference gene primers. Method: immunoSEQ multiplex PCR; TCRdb's copy keeps in-frame clones and lacks some. D and trimming were read from the DNA, whereas the V and J calls and clone size are those reported in that table. The table lists 360,000 or so clones, under 90% of them singletons. Sequencing was performed on PBMCs or T cells enriched from blood (not recorded which). The sequence was collected from a woman aged 30 to 39 who had recovered from COVID-19.

CDR3 region: CASSLVRGTGELFF. In DNA form, the CDR3 reads TGCGCCAGCAGCCTAGTCCGGGGCACCGGGGAGCTGTTTTTT. The rearrangement uses TRBV4-1 and TRBJ2-2; D is perhaps TRBD2 (5 bases). The CDR3 spans 14 residues. The V end was cut by 4 bases, the J end by 4 bases, with 10 bases between. CDR1 is MGHRA, CDR2 YSYEKL, per germline.